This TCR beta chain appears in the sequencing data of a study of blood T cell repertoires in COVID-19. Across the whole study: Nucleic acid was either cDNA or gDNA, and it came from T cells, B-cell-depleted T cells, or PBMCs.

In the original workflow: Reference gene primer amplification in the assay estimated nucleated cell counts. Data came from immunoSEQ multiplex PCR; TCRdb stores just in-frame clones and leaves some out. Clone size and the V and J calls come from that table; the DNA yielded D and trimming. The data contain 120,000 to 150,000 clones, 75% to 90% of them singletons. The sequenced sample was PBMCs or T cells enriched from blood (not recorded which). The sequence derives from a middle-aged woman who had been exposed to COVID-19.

The CDR3 sequence is CASSSNRATEAFF. The DNA of the CDR3 is TGTGCCAGCAGCTCCAACAGGGCCACTGAAGCTTTCTTT. J is TRBJ1-1 and V is TRBV11-3; perhaps TRBD1 as D (6 bases). This CDR3 is 13 amino acids long. Trimming cost V 4 bases and J 4 bases, with 10 bases left between them. CDR1 is SGHNT and CDR2 is YENEEA in the germline V gene.